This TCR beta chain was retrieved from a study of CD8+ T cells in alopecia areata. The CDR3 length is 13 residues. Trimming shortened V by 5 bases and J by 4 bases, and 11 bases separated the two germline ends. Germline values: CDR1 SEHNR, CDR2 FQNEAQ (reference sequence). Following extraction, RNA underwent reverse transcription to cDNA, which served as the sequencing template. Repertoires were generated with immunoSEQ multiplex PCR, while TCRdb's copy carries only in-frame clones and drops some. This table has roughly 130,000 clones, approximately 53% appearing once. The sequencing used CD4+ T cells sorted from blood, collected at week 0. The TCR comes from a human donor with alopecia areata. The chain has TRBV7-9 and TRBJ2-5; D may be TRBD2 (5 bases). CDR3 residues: CASSPGRGETQYF. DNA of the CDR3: TGTGCCAGCAGCCCCGGACGGGGAGAGACCCAGTACTTC. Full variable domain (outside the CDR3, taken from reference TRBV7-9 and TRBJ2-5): DTGVSQNPRHKITKRGQNVTFRCDPISEHNRLYWYRQTLGQGPEFLTYFQNEAQLEKSRLLSDRFSAERPKGSFSTLEIQRTEQGDSAMYLCASSPGRGETQYFGPGTRLLVL.